This T cell receptor beta chain is from a study of blood T cell repertoires in COVID-19. Study information: Sites in the United States, Italy and Spain provided acute and convalescent COVID-19 samples. The cDNA or gDNA used as material had been derived from T cells, B-cell-depleted T cells, or PBMCs.

The authors' processing: From reference gene primer amplification, estimates of nucleated cell counts were derived. Here immunoSEQ multiplex PCR was the method, and the copy in TCRdb shows in-frame clones only, minus some. The DNA gave D and trimming, while V, J and clone size come from that table. The sample contains 150,000 to 200,000 clones, approximately 86% of which appear only once. The sequenced material came from peripheral blood. The clonotype originates from a man in his fifties or sixties with acute or convalescent COVID-19.

The DNA for the CDR3 is TGTGCCAGCAGTTTATCGCGGGGGCGGAACACTGAAGCTTTCTTT. It encodes CASSLSRGRNTEAFF. The J gene is TRBJ1-1, the V gene TRBV27, with D maybe TRBD1 (6 bases). V dropped 0 bases and J dropped 1 base, with 9 bases sitting between them. Germline V gene lookup returns CDR1 MNHEY and CDR2 SMNVEV (reference sequence). CDR3 size: 15 residues.